These 18 T cell receptor beta chains originate from one sample sequenced in a study of PD-1 blockade in classical Hodgkin lymphoma. No patient escaped relapse after autologous stem cell transplantation, and brentuximab vedotin exposure varied. Measured with immunoSEQ multiplex PCR; TCRdb has only the in-frame clones, and not every one. Here the sample spans tens of thousands of clones, about 88% being singletons. This material consisted of peripheral blood mononuclear cells (PBMCs), taken before the second cycle of nivolumab. These TCRs come from a human donor with classical Hodgkin lymphoma.

The chain recombines TRBV5-8 with TRBJ2-1; possible D gene TRBD1, 6 bases. The CDR3 loop spans 13 amino acids. V was cut by 3 bases and J by 7 bases, with 11 bases left in between. Germline-derived CDR1 and CDR2 are SGHTS and YDEGEE. CDR3 sequence (DNA): TGTGCCAGCAGCTCGCTAGGGGGTAATGAGCAGTTCTTC. Residues: CASSSLGGNEQFF.

Only one count was recorded for this clone. The rearrangement uses TRBV4-2 and TRBJ2-5; 7 bases agree with TRBD1. With 4 bases clipped from V and 2 bases from J, the junction kept 4 bases outside the gene matches. Germline V gives CDR1 LGHNA, CDR2 YNFKEQ. There are 14 residues in the CDR3. This CDR3 reads CASSPGGPQETQYF. CDR3 in DNA: TGTGCCAGCAGCCCAGGGGGTCCGCAAGAGACCCAGTACTTC.

The genes are TRBV20-1 and TRBJ2-5; unclear D gene. The germline V and J ends were trimmed by 5 bases and 1 base, with 2 bases remaining between them. The CDR3 runs 10 residues. Germline lookup yields CDR1 DFQATT and CDR2 SNEGSKA (reference sequence). As DNA, the CDR3 is TGCAGTGCTGGCCAAGAGACCCAGTACTTC. Amino acid sequence: CSAGQETQYF.

This clone has just a few counts. The chain recombines TRBV14 with TRBJ2-1; no firm D call. CDR3 length equals 12 residues. Trimming took 0 bases from V and 13 from J, leaving 10 bases between them. Germline CDR1 SGHDN, CDR2 FVKESK. CDR3 bases: TGTGCCAGCAGCCAAGATCGTCCGAGCCAGTTCTTC. This translates into CASSQDRPSQFF.

The chain carries TRBV27 and TRBJ1-5; the D gene is possibly TRBD1 (5 bases). Germline V lookup: CDR1 MNHEY, CDR2 SMNVEV (reference sequence). The CDR3 runs 14 residues. Trimming removed 5 bases from V and 5 bases from J, with 13 bases in between. The CDR3 spells CASSVWGMDQPQHF. The CDR3 DNA is TGTGCCAGCAGTGTATGGGGGATGGATCAGCCCCAGCATTTT.

The CDR3 coding sequence is TGCGCCAGCAGCCAAGATTTTAGGGGATGGCCCCAGCATTTT. Protein sequence: CASSQDFRGWPQHF. This chain joins TRBV4-1 and TRBJ1-5; a possible D gene is TRBD1 (5 bases). Germline loops: CDR1 MGHRA, CDR2 YSYEKL. The CDR3 spans 14 residues. V lost 0 bases and J 9 bases, leaving 12 bases between the germline ends.

This rearrangement joins TRBV27 to TRBJ2-5; D not resolved. Trimming pared 0 bases from V and 1 base from J, leaving 15 bases between. The CDR3 sequence is 17 residues long. Germline assignment: CDR1 MNHEY and CDR2 SMNVEV (reference sequence). The CDR3 nucleotides read TGTGCCAGCAGTTTATCGGCTGGTCCCCTACTCCAAGAGACCCAGTACTTC. Encoded protein: CASSLSAGPLLQETQYF.

V is TRBV27 and J is TRBJ1-1, with a possible D match to TRBD1 (5 bases). This CDR3 region has 13 residues. Trimming shortened V by 6 bases and J by 4 bases, and 12 bases separated the two germline ends. Germline V CDR1 and CDR2: MNHEY, SMNVEV (reference sequence). CDR3 coding DNA: TGTGCCAGCAGAACCCCGGGGGGCACTGAAGCTTTCTTT. Protein: CASRTPGGTEAFF.

The CDR3 region has the DNA TGTGCCAGCAGCGTAGCCCACTCCCCCGGGACATTAGCTCCCGAGCAGTACTTC. Protein product: CASSVAHSPGTLAPEQYF. The rearrangement joins TRBV9 to TRBJ2-7; D might be TRBD1 (6 bases). V was clipped by 0 bases and J by 6 bases, with 25 bases between them. The germline V gene has CDR1 SGDLS and CDR2 YYNGEE. The length of the CDR3 is 18 residues. The complete variable domain, with remaining parts taken from reference TRBV9 and TRBJ2-7, reads DSGVTQTPKHLITATGQRVTLRCSPRSGDLSVYWYQQSLDQGLQFLIQYYNGEERAKGNILERFSAQQFPDLHSELNLSSLELGDSALYFCASSVAHSPGTLAPEQYFGPGTRLTVT.

This sequence joins TRBV4-1 and TRBJ2-7; D is possibly TRBD2 (6 bases). The CDR3 contains 13 residues. V dropped 1 base and J dropped 4 bases, with 8 bases sitting between them. From germline, CDR1 is MGHRA and CDR2 YSYEKL. CDR3 protein: CASSQGLGYEQYF. The CDR3 DNA is TGCGCCAGCAGCCAAGGACTAGGATACGAGCAGTACTTC.

This chain links TRBV10-3 with TRBJ2-1, with 12 bases fitting TRBD1. After removal of 6 bases from V and 3 bases from J, the junction contained 3 bases not matched to a gene. The CDR3 contains 15 residues. Germline CDR1 reads ENHRY; CDR2 reads SYGVKD. CDR3: CAISGTGGNYNEQFF. For the CDR3, the DNA is TGTGCCATCAGCGGGACAGGGGGCAACTACAATGAGCAGTTCTTC.

The V and J genes are TRBV11-2 and TRBJ2-2; the D is unclear. V was clipped by 6 bases and J by 0 bases, with 14 bases between them. From germline, CDR1 is SGHAT and CDR2 FQNNGV. This CDR3 contains 16 residues. CDR3 protein: CASRGPGETNTGELFF. The DNA for the CDR3 is TGTGCCAGCAGGGGCCCCGGAGAAACGAACACCGGGGAGCTGTTTTTT.

This chain joins TRBV2 and TRBJ2-7, with unresolved D. The CDR3 covers 11 residues. Looked up from germline, CDR1 is SNHLY and CDR2 is FYNNEI. Trimming took 6 bases from V and 2 from J, leaving 5 bases between them. DNA for the CDR3: TGTGCCAGCAGGAGGACCTACGAGCAGTACTTC. This codes for CASRRTYEQYF.

This clone was counted between two and nine times. The chain uses TRBV5-4 and TRBJ1-2; D might be TRBD1 (6 bases). CDR1 and CDR2 (germline): SGHNT, YYREEE (reference sequence). V lost 3 bases and J lost 8, with 14 bases in between. The CDR3 has 13 amino acids. For the CDR3, the DNA is TGTGCCAGCAGCTCCCGATCGGGGACAGGCTACACCTTC. Protein: CASSSRSGTGYTF.

The chain employs TRBV29-1 and TRBJ1-5; maybe TRBD1 (6 bases). CDR1 is SQVTM and CDR2 is ANQGSEA in the germline V gene. The CDR3 has 14 amino acids. V was trimmed by 6 bases and J by 0 bases, leaving 12 bases between them. The CDR3: CSVQDSPSNQPQHF. The CDR3 DNA follows: TGCAGCGTCCAGGACAGCCCTAGCAATCAGCCCCAGCATTTT.

The sample holds one count of this clone. The chain links TRBV28 to TRBJ2-7, with 9 nucleotides matching TRBD2. V lost 4 bases to trimming and J lost 3 bases; unmatched junction nucleotides: 4. The CDR3 sequence is 14 residues long. Germline V lookup: CDR1 MDHEN, CDR2 SYDVKM. CDR3 region: CASSSGLANYEQYF. CDR3 nucleotide sequence: TGTGCCAGCAGTTCGGGACTAGCAAACTACGAGCAGTACTTC.

This clone was observed a single time. The CDR3 sequence: CASSQEATGGNEKLFF. The CDR3, as DNA: TGCGCCAGCAGCCAAGAAGCGACAGGGGGGAATGAAAAACTGTTTTTT. The chain has TRBV4-1 and TRBJ1-4, with TRBD1 identical over 9 bases. The CDR3 consists of 16 residues. CDR1 and CDR2 (germline): MGHRA, YSYEKL. V dropped 0 bases and J dropped 5; count of bases not matched to a gene: 4.

This chain connects TRBV30 to TRBJ1-5; 9 nucleotides agree with TRBD1. Trimming at V came to 6 bases and at J to 2 bases, leaving 11 bases not matched to a gene. The germline CDR1 and CDR2 sequences are GTSNPN and SVGIG (reference sequence). The CDR3 totals 16 residues. The CDR3 is CACPCGTGTGNQPQHF. Here the CDR3 DNA reads TGTGCCTGTCCTTGCGGGACAGGGACGGGCAATCAGCCCCAGCATTTT.